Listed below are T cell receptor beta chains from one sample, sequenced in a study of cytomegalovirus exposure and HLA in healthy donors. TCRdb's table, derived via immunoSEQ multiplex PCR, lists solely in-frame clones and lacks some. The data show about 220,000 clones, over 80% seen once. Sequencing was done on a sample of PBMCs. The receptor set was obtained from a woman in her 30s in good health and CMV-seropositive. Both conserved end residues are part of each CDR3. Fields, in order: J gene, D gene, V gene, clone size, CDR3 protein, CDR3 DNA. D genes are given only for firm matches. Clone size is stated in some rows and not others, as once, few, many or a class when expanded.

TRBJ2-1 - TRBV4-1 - CASSSGTNPLGEQFF TGCGCCAGCAGTTCCGGGACCAACCCCTTGGGTGAGCAGTTCTTC
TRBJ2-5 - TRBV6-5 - CASGGDYQETQYF TGTGCCAGCGGCGGGGATTACCAAGAGACCCAGTACTTC
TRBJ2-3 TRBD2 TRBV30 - CAWEPLAGVGDTQYF TGTGCCTGGGAACCACTAGCGGGAGTGGGAGATACGCAGTATTTT
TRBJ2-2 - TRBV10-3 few CAIKGPNTGELFF TGTGCCATAAAGGGTCCCAACACCGGGGAGCTGTTTTTT
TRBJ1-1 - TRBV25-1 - CASRKLTEAFF TGTGCCAGCAGAAAGTTGACCGAAGCTTTCTTT
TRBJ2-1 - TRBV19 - CASSISGPAVGEQFF TGTGCCAGTAGCATCTCGGGACCAGCGGTAGGTGAGCAGTTCTTC
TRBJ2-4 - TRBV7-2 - CASSIAGKQNIQYF TGTGCCAGCAGCATAGCCGGGAAACAAAACATTCAGTACTTC
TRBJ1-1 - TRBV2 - CASKGRRNTEAFF TGTGCCAGCAAGGGACGGAGGAACACTGAAGCTTTCTTT
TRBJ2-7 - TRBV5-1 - CASSHGPENYEQYF TGCGCCAGCAGCCACGGACCGGAGAACTACGAGCAGTACTTC
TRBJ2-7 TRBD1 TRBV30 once CAWRDRGSEQYF TGTGCCTGGAGGGACAGGGGGAGCGAGCAGTACTTC
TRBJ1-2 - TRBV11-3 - CASSLDRHYGYTF TGTGCCAGCAGCTTGGACAGACACTATGGCTACACCTTC
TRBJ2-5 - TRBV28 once CASSRKDATVWETQYF TGTGCCAGCAGTCGGAAGGACGCCACAGTTTGGGAGACCCAGTACTTC
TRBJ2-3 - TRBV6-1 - CASSVGRWGTDTQYF TGTGCCAGCAGTGTAGGGCGGTGGGGCACAGATACGCAGTATTTT
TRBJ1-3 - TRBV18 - CASSPEATRDTIYF TGTGCCAGCTCACCGGAGGCTACTCGGGACACCATATATTTT
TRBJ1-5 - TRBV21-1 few CASSRRYSNQPQHF TGTGCCAGCAGCAGACGGTATAGCAATCAGCCCCAGCATTTT
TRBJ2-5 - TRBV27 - CASSLNGPLKTQYF TGTGCCAGCAGTTTAAACGGACCATTAAAAACCCAGTACTTC
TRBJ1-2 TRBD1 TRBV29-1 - CSVGGTGGKVGYGYTF TGCAGCGTTGGGGGGACAGGGGGAAAGGTCGGCTATGGCTACACCTTC
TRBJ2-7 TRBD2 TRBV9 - CASSPRGSGTSYEQYF TGTGCCAGCAGCCCACGGGGAAGCGGGACCTCCTACGAGCAGTACTTC
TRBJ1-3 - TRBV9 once CASGPLPLDSGNTIYF TGTGCCAGCGGACCACTCCCTTTGGACTCTGGAAACACCATATATTTT
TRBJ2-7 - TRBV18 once CASSQLVSYEQYF TGTGCCAGCTCGCAGCTCGTCTCCTACGAGCAGTACTTC
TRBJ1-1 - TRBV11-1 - CASSLSLRGAFTEAFF TGTGCCAGCAGCCTCTCTTTGCGGGGGGCTTTCACTGAAGCTTTCTTT
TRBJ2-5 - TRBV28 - CASSTTGFQETQYF TGTGCCAGCAGTACTACAGGTTTTCAAGAGACCCAGTACTTC
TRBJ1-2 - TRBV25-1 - CASSLDGNRGYTF TGTGCCAGCAGTCTAGATGGGAATCGTGGCTACACCTTC
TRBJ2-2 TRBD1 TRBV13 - CASSFPRTGDTGELFF TGTGCCAGCAGCTTCCCCAGGACAGGGGACACCGGGGAGCTGTTTTTT
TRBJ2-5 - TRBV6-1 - CASSNYRDLQETQYF TGTGCCAGCAGTAACTACAGGGATTTACAAGAGACCCAGTACTTC
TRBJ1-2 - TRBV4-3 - CASSQGQNYGYTF TGCGCCAGCAGCCAAGGACAGAACTATGGCTACACCTTC
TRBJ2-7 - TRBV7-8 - CASSTTTRGEQYF TGTGCCAGCAGCACTACGACCCGGGGCGAGCAGTACTTC
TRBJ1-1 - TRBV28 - CASTTGSSGAFF TGTGCCAGCACGACCGGGTCCTCTGGCGCTTTCTTT
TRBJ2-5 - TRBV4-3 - CASSLLGGEQETQYF TGCGCCAGCAGCCTCCTCGGGGGTGAGCAAGAGACCCAGTACTTC
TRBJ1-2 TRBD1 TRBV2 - CANKESGGNYGYTF TGTGCCAACAAAGAATCAGGGGGCAACTATGGCTACACCTTC
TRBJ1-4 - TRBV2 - CGSKGQVANEKLFF TGTGGAAGTAAGGGGCAGGTTGCTAATGAAAAACTGTTTTTT
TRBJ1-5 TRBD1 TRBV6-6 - CASGQGADQPQHF TGTGCCAGCGGACAGGGGGCTGATCAGCCCCAGCATTTT
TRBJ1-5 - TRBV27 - CASSQTGPLQPQHF TGTGCCAGCAGCCAGACAGGCCCCCTACAGCCCCAGCATTTT
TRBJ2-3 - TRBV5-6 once CASSQVTSTDTQYF TGTGCCAGCAGCCAGGTCACCTCCACAGATACGCAGTATTTT
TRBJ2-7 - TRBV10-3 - CAIVEGPAAEQYF TGTGCCATCGTGGAGGGCCCAGCGGCCGAGCAGTACTTC
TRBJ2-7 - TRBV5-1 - CASSLEGSSYEQYF TGCGCCAGCAGCTTGGAGGGGAGCTCCTACGAGCAGTACTTC
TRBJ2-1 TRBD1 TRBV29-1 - CSADRTLYNEQFF TGCAGTGCGGACAGGACGCTGTACAATGAGCAGTTCTTC